What follows are 6 T cell receptor beta chains derived from one specimen sequenced in a study of T-cell reconstitution after alpha-beta-depleted transplantation in children. A TCRbeta library incorporating unique molecular identifiers was prepared. TCRdb analysed the PCR reads with MiXCR anew, one entry per CDR3 protein. The sample yields hundreds of thousands of distinct CDR3 sequences, around 12% seen once. Sequencing used PBMCs, obtained before TCRalphabeta/CD19-depleted stem cell transplant. The receptors were sampled from a girl aged 2-15 years with congenital amegakaryocytic thrombocytopenia, due to receive a stem cell transplant.

Only a few counts were recorded for this clonotype. The J gene is TRBJ2-5, the V gene TRBV11-2; D call uncertain. Germline V gene sequence: CDR1 SGHAT, CDR2 FQNNGV. The CDR3 is 13 residues long. Trimming cost V 6 bases and J 4 bases, with 12 bases left between them. The CDR3 loop is CASRRLRTETQYF. The CDR3 nucleotides read TGTGCCAGCAGGAGACTGCGGACAGAGACCCAGTACTTC.

This clonotype was seen at least ten times. The rearrangement links TRBV5-1 to TRBJ2-3; 11 bases map to TRBD2. CDR3 length: 16 amino acids. J lost 0 bases, V lost 1 base, and 1 base had no gene match. In germline, CDR1 is SGHRS, CDR2 YFSETQ. The CDR3 sequence is CASSLTSGSSTDTQYF. The DNA for the CDR3 is TGCGCCAGCAGCTTGACTAGCGGGAGTAGCACAGATACGCAGTATTTT.

At least ten counts were recorded for this clonotype. The chain couples TRBV6-5 to TRBJ2-1, with D unresolved. V was trimmed by 4 bases and J by 0 bases, leaving 13 bases between them. Germline loops: CDR1 MNHEY, CDR2 SVGAGI. The CDR3 loop spans 16 amino acids. CDR3 in amino acids: CASSLFAVSSYNEQFF. The CDR3 nucleotides read TGTGCCAGCAGTTTGTTTGCGGTTAGCTCCTACAATGAGCAGTTCTTC.

This clonotype came up many times. The chain is built from TRBV7-8 and TRBJ2-1; the D gene could be TRBD1 or TRBD2 (6 bases each). CDR3 length: 15 amino acids. V lost 4 bases and J 8 bases, leaving 18 bases between the germline ends. Germline loops: CDR1 SGHVS, CDR2 FQNEAQ. CDR3 DNA: TGTGCCAGCAGCTCGTTAGCTGGGGGGCGGGATGAGCAGTTCTTC. This codes for CASSSLAGGRDEQFF.

The rearrangement uses TRBV5-1 and TRBJ1-5; 8 bases are a match to TRBD1. This CDR3 has 15 residues. Germline V gene sequence: CDR1 SGHRS, CDR2 YFSETQ. J was trimmed by 5 bases and V by 5 bases; bases with no gene match: 9. The CDR3 sequence is CASRKGQGFDQPQHF. The CDR3 bases are TGCGCCAGCAGAAAAGGACAGGGTTTTGATCAGCCCCAGCATTTT. Full variable domain (remainder filled in from reference TRBV5-1 and TRBJ1-5): KAGVTQTPRYLIKTRGQQVTLSCSPISGHRSVSWYQQTPGQGLQFLFEYFSETQRNKGNFPGRFSGRQFSNSRSEMNVSTLELGDSALYLCASRKGQGFDQPQHFGDGTRLSIL.

Ten or more counts support this clonotype. The chain joins TRBV5-1 to TRBJ2-7; D is undetermined. V lost 0 bases and J 2 bases, leaving 6 bases between the germline ends. In germline, CDR1 is SGHRS, CDR2 YFSETQ. The CDR3 totals 13 residues. Here the CDR3 reads CASSLDTAYEQYF. The CDR3 DNA follows: TGCGCCAGCAGCTTGGACACCGCCTACGAGCAGTACTTC.